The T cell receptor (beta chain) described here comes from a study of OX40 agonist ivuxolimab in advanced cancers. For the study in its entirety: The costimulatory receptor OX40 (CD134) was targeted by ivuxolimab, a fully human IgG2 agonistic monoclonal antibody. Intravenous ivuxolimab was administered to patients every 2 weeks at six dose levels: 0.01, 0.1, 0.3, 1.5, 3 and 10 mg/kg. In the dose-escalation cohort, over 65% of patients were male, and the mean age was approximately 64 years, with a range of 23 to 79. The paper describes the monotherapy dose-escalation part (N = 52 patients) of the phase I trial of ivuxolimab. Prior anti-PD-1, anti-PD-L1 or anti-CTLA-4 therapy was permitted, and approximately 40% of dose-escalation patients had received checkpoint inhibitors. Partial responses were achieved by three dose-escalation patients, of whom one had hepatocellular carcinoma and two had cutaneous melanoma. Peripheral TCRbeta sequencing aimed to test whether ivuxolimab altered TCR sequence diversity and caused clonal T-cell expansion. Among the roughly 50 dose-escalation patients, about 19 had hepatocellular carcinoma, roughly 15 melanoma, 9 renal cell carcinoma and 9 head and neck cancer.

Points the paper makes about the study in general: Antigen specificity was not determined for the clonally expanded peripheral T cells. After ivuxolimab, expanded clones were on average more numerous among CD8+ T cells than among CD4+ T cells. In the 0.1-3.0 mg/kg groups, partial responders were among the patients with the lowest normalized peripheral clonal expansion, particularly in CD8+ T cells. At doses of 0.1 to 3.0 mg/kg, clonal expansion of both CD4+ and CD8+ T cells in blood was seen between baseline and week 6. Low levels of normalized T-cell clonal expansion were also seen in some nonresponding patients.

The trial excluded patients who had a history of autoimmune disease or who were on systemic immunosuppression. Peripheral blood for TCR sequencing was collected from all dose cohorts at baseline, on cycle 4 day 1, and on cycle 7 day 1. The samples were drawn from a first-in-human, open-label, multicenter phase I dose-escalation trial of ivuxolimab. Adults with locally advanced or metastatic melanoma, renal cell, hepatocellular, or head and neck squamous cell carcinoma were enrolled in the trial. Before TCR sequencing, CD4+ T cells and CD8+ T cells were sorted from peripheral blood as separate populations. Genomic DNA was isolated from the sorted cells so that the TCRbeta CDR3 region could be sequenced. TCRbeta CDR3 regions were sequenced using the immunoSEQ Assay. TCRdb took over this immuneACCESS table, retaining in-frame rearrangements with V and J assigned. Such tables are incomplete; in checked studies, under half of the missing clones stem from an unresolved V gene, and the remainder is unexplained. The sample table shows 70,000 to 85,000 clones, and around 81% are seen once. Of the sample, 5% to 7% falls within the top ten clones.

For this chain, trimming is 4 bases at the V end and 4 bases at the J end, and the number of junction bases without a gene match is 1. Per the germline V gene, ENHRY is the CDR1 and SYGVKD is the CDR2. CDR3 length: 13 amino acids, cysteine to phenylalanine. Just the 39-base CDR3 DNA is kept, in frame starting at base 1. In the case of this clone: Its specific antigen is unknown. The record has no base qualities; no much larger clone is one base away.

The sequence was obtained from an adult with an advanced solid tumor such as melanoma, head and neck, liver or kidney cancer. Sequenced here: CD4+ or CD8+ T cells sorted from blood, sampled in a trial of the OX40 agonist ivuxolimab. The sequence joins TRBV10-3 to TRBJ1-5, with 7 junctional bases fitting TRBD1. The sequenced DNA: TGTGCCATCAGTGGGGACAGAAATCAGCCCCAGCATTTT. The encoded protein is CAISGDRNQPQHF.